What follows describes a single T cell receptor beta chain. Exposed participants encountered a COVID-19 case during the 2 weeks preceding study entry. Sequencing was performed with immunoSEQ multiplex PCR; in TCRdb, only in-frame clones are kept and a portion is missing. The sample carries a few hundred thousand clones, roughly 89% recorded once. This entry belongs to a study of blood T cell repertoires in COVID-19. Study at large: PBMCs, B-cell-depleted T cells, or T cells provided the cDNA or gDNA that made up the material.

Per germline, CDR1 MGHRA and CDR2 YSYEKL. This CDR3 contains 15 residues. V lost 1 base and J lost 5, with 12 bases in between. The sequenced sample consisted of PBMCs or T cells enriched from blood (not recorded which). This sequence was found in a man aged 25 to 45 who had been exposed to COVID-19. The chain combines TRBV4-1 with TRBJ1-5; D is uncertain. The CDR3 DNA reads TGCGCCAGCAGCCAAGGGCCCCCCCGGGATCAGCCCCAGCATTTT. Protein product: CASSQGPPRDQPQHF.